These 3 T cell receptor beta chains came from one sample sequenced in a study of cytomegalovirus exposure and HLA in healthy donors. The primer mix had 60 Vbeta and 13 Jbeta primers. Clones were read by immunoSEQ multiplex PCR, and TCRdb kept only the in-frame ones, dropping some. The sample shows approximately 97,000 clones, about 80% of them seen only once. The sequencing input was PBMCs. Receptors originate from a male donor in good health and CMV-seropositive.

The V and J genes are TRBV2 and TRBJ1-2, with D possibly being TRBD1 (6 bases). The CDR3 consists of 12 residues. Germline assignment: CDR1 SNHLY and CDR2 FYNNEI. V lost 6 bases and J 4 bases, leaving 9 bases between the germline ends. CDR3 region: CASREDSYGYTF. The CDR3 region has the DNA TGTGCCAGCAGGGAGGACAGCTATGGCTACACCTTC.

This clone appeared a single time. The genes are TRBV7-2 and TRBJ2-5; 7 bases align to TRBD1. The V and J ends lost 4 bases and 2 bases, in that order; junction bases with no gene match: 1. Germline V gives CDR1 SGHTA, CDR2 FQGNSA. The CDR3 spans 13 residues. CDR3 region: CASSWDRQETQYF. CDR3 bases: TGTGCCAGCAGCTGGGACAGACAAGAGACCCAGTACTTC.

The V and J genes are TRBV7-9 and TRBJ2-7; D possibly corresponds to TRBD2 (6 bases). This CDR3 has 17 residues. Deletions cut 3 bases from V and 3 bases from J, with 21 bases between. Germline V gives CDR1 SEHNR, CDR2 FQNEAQ (reference sequence). CDR3 in amino acids: CASSLGGLESRGYEQYF. The CDR3 DNA is TGTGCCAGCAGCTTGGGAGGTTTGGAGTCACGGGGCTACGAGCAGTACTTC.